This T cell receptor beta chain was profiled in a study of memory B cells and T cells in multiple sclerosis. Only in-frame clones appear in the TCRdb table, and some are missing; sequencing was by immunoSEQ multiplex PCR. The profile shows 30,000 to 40,000 clones, roughly 83% of them singletons. Regarding this clone: Antigen specificity is unknown.

The CDR3 loop spans 11 amino acids. Trimming cost V 2 bases and J 4 bases, with 3 bases left between them. In germline, CDR1 is WNHNN, CDR2 SYGVQD (reference sequence). After stimulus-free culture, autoproliferating CFSE-dim and non-proliferating CFSE-high T cells were sequenced separately. Pooled replicate wells came from 5x10^7 CFSE-labeled PBMCs cultured 7 days without stimulus. The PBMCs received 0.45 to 0.6 uM CFSE and serum-free culture with no added stimuli. Sequencing was carried out using PBMCs from blood kept in culture. This clonotype was sampled from a human donor with multiple sclerosis. V is TRBV10-1 and J is TRBJ2-7, with unresolved D. The CDR3: CASSEGYEQYF. CDR3 bases: TGCGCCAGCAGTGAGGGATACGAGCAGTACTTC.